This passage covers 23 T cell receptor beta chains from one sample sequenced in a study of blood T cell repertoires in COVID-19. Method: immunoSEQ multiplex PCR; TCRdb's copy keeps in-frame clones and lacks some. This table holds about 190,000 clones, over 75% found once. Sequencing was carried out using peripheral blood. Source of these receptors: a woman aged 40 to 50 who had recovered from COVID-19.

The V gene is TRBV27, the J gene TRBJ2-7; TRBD1 might be the D (5 bases). The V end was cut by 10 bases, the J end by 4 bases, with 23 bases between. Germline assignment: CDR1 MNHEY and CDR2 SMNVEV (reference sequence). The CDR3 length is 15 residues. The CDR3 DNA sequence: TGTGCCACCAGATTAGTGTCAGACAGACTTTACGAGCAGTACTTC. Protein product: CATRLVSDRLYEQYF.

The V gene is TRBV19, the J gene TRBJ1-1; 7 bases match TRBD1. There are 16 residues in the CDR3. V dropped 5 bases and J dropped 3; count of bases not matched to a gene: 12. The V gene's germline CDR1 is LNHDA and CDR2 SQIVND (reference sequence). In nucleotides, the CDR3 is TGTGCCAGTAGTTCCCGGACAGGCTCGGGCTACACTGAAGCTTTCTTT. This gives the protein CASSSRTGSGYTEAFF.

This clone was detected only a few times. V and J are TRBV18 and TRBJ1-3, with D possibly matching TRBD1 (5 bases). CDR3 length: 12 residues. V lost 3 bases to trimming and J lost 8 bases, with 8 bases between them. Germline CDR1 is KGHSH and CDR2 is LQKENI. The CDR3 spells CASSPDRDTIYF. In DNA, the CDR3 is TGTGCCAGCTCACCCGACAGAGACACCATATATTTT.

The J gene is TRBJ1-1, the V gene TRBV18; D call uncertain. V gave up 5 bases and J gave up 2 bases, with 15 bases separating them. Germline assignment: CDR1 KGHSH and CDR2 LQKENI. The CDR3 is 15 amino acids. For the CDR3, the DNA is TGTGCCAGCTCATTGCTAGCAGGCCCTAACACTGAAGCTTTCTTT. This encodes CASSLLAGPNTEAFF.

The rearrangement joins TRBV19 to TRBJ2-1; 7 bases align to TRBD2. Per germline, CDR1 LNHDA and CDR2 SQIVND (reference sequence). V lost 3 bases and J lost 12; bases outside the gene matches: 14. The CDR3 is 15 residues long. The CDR3 here is CASSIPFPQGGGQFF. The CDR3 nucleotides read TGTGCCAGTAGTATCCCGTTCCCCCAGGGCGGGGGGCAGTTCTTC.

Here the CDR3 reads CASSILQGAAFF. Written as DNA, the CDR3 is TGTGCCAGTAGTATCCTACAGGGGGCAGCTTTCTTT. The chain recombines TRBV19 with TRBJ1-1; 9 nucleotides match TRBD1. Germline V lookup: CDR1 LNHDA, CDR2 SQIVND (reference sequence). This CDR3 region has 12 residues. J was trimmed by 10 bases and V by 3 bases; bases with no gene match: 3.

This clone was recorded only once. This chain uses TRBV11-2 with TRBJ1-5, with 9 bases fitting TRBD1. V gave up 5 bases and J gave up 6 bases; unmatched junction bases: 5. Germline CDR1 is SGHAT and CDR2 is FQNNGV. The CDR3 length is 14 residues. CDR3 sequence (DNA): TGTGCCAGCAGCGCCACAGGGGGCAGTCAGCCCCAGCATTTT. Residues: CASSATGGSQPQHF.

The chain employs TRBV5-1 and TRBJ2-1, with D possibly TRBD1 on 6 matching bases. Deletions cut 1 base from V and 5 bases from J, with 7 bases between. There are 13 residues in the CDR3. The V gene's germline CDR1 is SGHRS and CDR2 YFSETQ. The CDR3 DNA reads TGCGCCAGCAGCTTGACAGGGCACAATGAGCAGTTCTTC. It is translated as CASSLTGHNEQFF.

This clone appeared a single time. The V gene is TRBV7-2, the J gene TRBJ2-3; D is possibly TRBD1 (6 bases). V lost 5 bases to trimming and J lost 1 base, with 16 bases between them. In germline, CDR1 is SGHTA, CDR2 FQGNSA. The CDR3 contains 16 residues. The CDR3 sequence: CASSRGGWGGTDTQYF. CDR3 nucleotides: TGTGCCAGCAGCCGTGGGGGCTGGGGTGGCACAGATACGCAGTATTTT.

CDR3 in DNA: TGTGCCAGCAGTGCCTCCGGGACTAGTAGTTTCGCCTACGAGCAGTACTTC. This sequence encodes CASSASGTSSFAYEQYF. The rearrangement links TRBV6-1 to TRBJ2-7, with 8 nucleotides matching TRBD2. The CDR3 covers 17 residues. Per germline, CDR1 MNHNS and CDR2 SASEGT. The J segment lost 2 bases and the V segment lost 4 bases, leaving 13 bases of the junction unmatched.

The chain couples TRBV11-3 to TRBJ2-5, with 11 bases identical to TRBD1. The CDR3 spans 17 residues. Germline trimming cut 4 bases from V and 4 bases from J; bases unmatched to any gene: 11. Germline V lookup: CDR1 SGHNT, CDR2 YENEEA. The CDR3 bases are TGTGCCAGCAGCTCCTCCTTGGGACAGGGGGGAAGAGAGACCCAGTACTTC. Protein sequence: CASSSSLGQGGRETQYF.

The chain carries TRBV5-1 and TRBJ2-1; 8 nucleotides line up with TRBD2. The CDR3 extends over 16 amino acids. Germline assignment: CDR1 SGHRS and CDR2 YFSETQ. V lost 1 base, J lost 8 bases, and 11 bases stayed unmatched. The CDR3 DNA reads as TGCGCCAGCAGCTTGAGCTTAGCGGGAATAGGGGATGAGCAGTTCTTC. It specifies CASSLSLAGIGDEQFF.

The chain joins TRBV27 to TRBJ1-2; tentative D call: TRBD1 (5 bases). The V gene's germline CDR1 is MNHEY and CDR2 SMNVEV (reference sequence). V was cut by 3 bases and J by 7 bases, with 15 bases left in between. CDR3 length: 14 amino acids. The CDR3 protein is CASSLRQGGFGYTF. The CDR3 bases are TGTGCCAGCAGTTTGAGGCAGGGTGGCTTTGGCTACACCTTC.

The chain recombines TRBV24-1 with TRBJ2-2; 10 positions match TRBD1. J lost 6 bases, V lost 2 bases, and 8 bases had no gene match. The germline CDR1 and CDR2 sequences are KGHDR and SFDVKD. This CDR3 has 17 residues. Here the CDR3 reads CATSDYPGQGSSGELFF. CDR3 sequence (DNA): TGTGCCACCAGTGATTACCCGGGACAGGGGTCGTCCGGGGAGCTGTTTTTT.

This clone was seen just once. The V gene is TRBV30, the J gene TRBJ2-7; tentative D call: TRBD2 (5 bases). Germline CDR1 is GTSNPN and CDR2 is SVGIG (reference sequence). V lost 0 bases and J 5 bases, leaving 14 bases between the germline ends. There are 14 residues in the CDR3. Here the CDR3 reads CAWSVGGSVHEQYF. DNA for the CDR3: TGTGCCTGGAGTGTGGGTGGGAGCGTCCACGAGCAGTACTTC.

In this sample, this clone turned up once. This chain joins TRBV11-3 and TRBJ2-1; 7 nucleotides align to TRBD1. The CDR3 consists of 15 residues. Germline V gene data show CDR1 as SGHNT and CDR2 as YENEEA. Trimming at V came to 4 bases and at J to 2 bases, leaving 5 bases not matched to a gene. CDR3 coding DNA: TGTGCCAGCAGCTCCGGACAGGCTACCTACAATGAGCAGTTCTTC. Encoded protein: CASSSGQATYNEQFF.

This clone was counted once. The chain is built from TRBV19 and TRBJ2-1, with TRBD2 matching over 16 bases. With V trimmed by 6 bases and J by 9 bases, 11 bases remained unmatched. There are 17 residues in the CDR3. From germline, CDR1 is LNHDA and CDR2 SQIVND (reference sequence). In DNA form, the CDR3 reads TGTGCCAGTAGACGATTGGGACTAGCGGGAGGGCCGAGTGAGCAGTTCTTC. Protein sequence: CASRRLGLAGGPSEQFF.

The chain combines TRBV5-1 with TRBJ2-5; 12 bases are a match to TRBD1. From germline, CDR1 is SGHRS and CDR2 YFSETQ. Trimming removed 0 bases from V and 5 bases from J; junction bases left unmatched: 5. This CDR3 contains 16 residues. As DNA, the CDR3 is TGCGCCAGCAGCTTGGTTTCGGGACAGGGGGCCGAGACCCAGTACTTC. This sequence encodes CASSLVSGQGAETQYF.

The chain employs TRBV2 and TRBJ1-2, with a possible D match to TRBD1 (6 bases). The CDR3 has 12 amino acids. Trimming removed 9 bases at V and 0 bases at J, with 8 bases between. Germline V gene data show CDR1 as SNHLY and CDR2 as FYNNEI. The CDR3 is CARRTANYGYTF. The CDR3 DNA reads as TGTGCCAGAAGGACAGCTAACTATGGCTACACCTTC.

The rearrangement links TRBV28 to TRBJ2-1; 7 nucleotides match TRBD2. Trimming at V came to 7 bases and at J to 4 bases, leaving 7 bases not matched to a gene. The CDR3 covers 14 residues. Germline loops: CDR1 MDHEN, CDR2 SYDVKM. The DNA of the CDR3 is TGTGCCAGCACCATGGGGGGGGATTACAATGAGCAGTTCTTC. Amino acids: CASTMGGDYNEQFF.

The rearrangement uses TRBV11-2 and TRBJ2-6; 10 nucleotides line up with TRBD1. This CDR3 spans 18 amino acids. The germline CDR1 and CDR2 sequences are SGHAT and FQNNGV. Germline trimming cut 2 bases from V and 0 bases from J; bases unmatched to any gene: 4. This CDR3 reads CASSLRDRGLSGANVLTF. The CDR3 region has the DNA TGTGCCAGCAGCTTACGGGACAGGGGTCTCTCTGGGGCCAACGTCCTGACTTTC.

The CDR3 is CASSPPGRGVAGELFF. CDR3 nucleotide sequence: TGTGCCAGCTCACCACCGGGCAGGGGAGTCGCCGGGGAGCTGTTTTTT. The chain recombines TRBV18 with TRBJ2-2, with a tentative D call TRBD1 (6 bases). Germline V lookup: CDR1 KGHSH, CDR2 LQKENI. V lost 0 bases, J lost 6 bases, and 14 bases lay in between. The CDR3 is 16 residues long.

The chain uses TRBV4-2 and TRBJ1-1, with 7 positions matching TRBD1. J gave up 4 bases and V 0 bases, and 5 bases lay outside the gene matches. The CDR3 totals 15 residues. The V gene's germline CDR1 is LGHNA and CDR2 YNFKEQ. The CDR3 DNA follows: TGTGCCAGCAGCCAAGATTGGGGACAGACCACTGAAGCTTTCTTT. It yields the protein CASSQDWGQTTEAFF.